This T cell receptor beta chain emerged from a study of OX40 agonist ivuxolimab in advanced cancers. TCRdb keeps only in-frame clones here, not all; method: immunoSEQ multiplex PCR. The sample shows 55,000 or so clones, about nine tenths of them seen only once. V lost 3 bases to trimming and J lost 6 bases, with 15 bases between them. The CDR3 runs to 15 residues. Per the germline V gene, CDR1 is KGHSH and CDR2 is LQKENI. The rearrangement joins TRBV18 to TRBJ2-4; D is perhaps TRBD2 (5 bases). This TCR was sampled from an adult with an advanced solid tumor such as melanoma, head and neck, liver or kidney cancer. Sequenced here: CD4+ or CD8+ T cells sorted from blood, sampled in a trial of the OX40 agonist ivuxolimab. The CDR3 loop is CASSPPGRGGNIQYF. CDR3 in DNA: TGTGCCAGCTCACCTCCGGGCCGTGGAGGAAACATTCAGTACTTC.